This T cell receptor (beta chain) was profiled in a study of blood T cell repertoires in COVID-19. At the level of the study: Material from acute and convalescent COVID-19 was sourced from the United States, Italy and Spain. Sources were T cells, B-cell-depleted T cells, or PBMCs; the material itself was cDNA or gDNA.

In the original processing: The assay estimated nucleated cells by amplifying reference gene primers. Sequenced by immunoSEQ multiplex PCR; TCRdb stores in-frame clones only, minus some. V and J calls and clone size follow that table, whereas D and trimming were derived from the DNA. The sample lists a few hundred thousand clones, about nine tenths occurring once. Germline CDR1 is MNHEY and CDR2 is SVGEGT. The length of the CDR3 is 18 residues. The V gene end was trimmed by 0 bases and the J gene end by 2 bases; junction bases not matched to a gene: 9. This sequence was found in a man aged 55 to 70 who had recovered from COVID-19. V usage is TRBV6-2 or TRBV6-3 and J usage is TRBJ2-3; 9 nucleotides align to TRBD1. What was sequenced was peripheral blood. CDR3 sequence: CASSYSRLGQGNTDTQYF. The DNA for the CDR3 is TGTGCCAGCAGTTACTCTCGCCTGGGACAGGGAAACACAGATACGCAGTATTTT.